What follows are 7 T cell receptor beta chains derived from one specimen sequenced in a study of OX40 agonist ivuxolimab in advanced cancers. Assay used: immunoSEQ multiplex PCR; TCRdb lists only in-frame clones, some missing. The table shows tens of thousands of clones, with around 81% occurring only once. This material consisted of CD4+ or CD8+ T cells sorted from blood, taken in a trial of the OX40 agonist ivuxolimab. The receptors here all came from an adult with an advanced solid tumor such as melanoma, head and neck, liver or kidney cancer.

V gene TRBV15 combines with J gene TRBJ2-3; TRBD2 agrees at 7 bases. The CDR3 is 18 amino acids. Trimming at V came to 0 bases and at J to 2 bases, leaving 11 bases not matched to a gene. Germline CDR1 is LNHNV and CDR2 is YYDKDF (reference sequence). The DNA for the CDR3 is TGTGCCACCAGCAGAGATGATCCTAGCGGTTACACCACAGATACGCAGTATTTT. It specifies CATSRDDPSGYTTDTQYF. Using reference TRBV15 and TRBJ2-3 for the parts outside the CDR3, the full variable domain is DAMVIQNPRYQVTQFGKPVTLSCSQTLNHNVMYWYQQKSSQAPKLLFHYYDKDFNNEADTPDNFQSRRPNTSFCFLDIRSPGLGDTAMYLCATSRDDPSGYTTDTQYFGPGTRLTVL.

The CDR3 reads CAISEGTSGNNEQFF. Written as DNA, the CDR3 is TGTGCCATCAGTGAAGGGACTAGCGGAAACAATGAGCAGTTCTTC. The V gene is TRBV10-3, the J gene TRBJ2-1; 11 nucleotides match TRBD2. From germline, CDR1 is ENHRY and CDR2 SYGVKD. Trimming took 3 bases from V and 5 from J; bases not matched to a gene: 3. The CDR3 length is 15 residues.

The chain links TRBV19 to TRBJ1-4; D call uncertain. The germline V and J ends were trimmed by 2 bases and 8 bases, with 18 bases remaining between them. Looked up from germline, CDR1 is LNHDA and CDR2 is SQIVND (reference sequence). This CDR3 has 16 residues. The CDR3 sequence: CASSIRTRGVDEKLFF. The CDR3 nucleotides are TGTGCCAGTAGTATACGAACGCGTGGTGTGGACGAAAAACTGTTTTTT.

The chain couples TRBV4-1 to TRBJ1-5; D is undetermined. CDR1 is MGHRA, CDR2 YSYEKL, per germline. The CDR3 consists of 15 residues. V shed 1 base and J shed 3 bases, with 10 bases lying between them. CDR3 coding DNA: TGCGCCAGCAGCCAAGCTTATCAGTCCAATCAGCCCCAGCATTTT. Translation: CASSQAYQSNQPQHF.

The rearrangement links TRBV28 to TRBJ1-1; 8 bases are shared with TRBD1. V was pared by 7 bases and J by 6 bases, with 13 bases of the junction left unmatched. The CDR3 length is 15 residues. Germline CDR1 and CDR2: MDHEN and SYDVKM. The CDR3 nucleotides read TGTGCCAGCAACTCACCGCGGACAGGGTTGGCTGAAGCTTTCTTT. This gives the protein CASNSPRTGLAEAFF.

The gene calls are TRBV30 and TRBJ1-2; D uncertain. CDR1 is GTSNPN, CDR2 SVGIG, per germline (reference sequence). This CDR3 has 12 amino acids. CDR3 region: CALHPGAYGYTF. The CDR3 region has the DNA TGTGCTCTCCACCCGGGCGCCTATGGCTACACCTTC. Full variable domain (missing parts from reference TRBV30 and TRBJ1-2): SQTIHQWPATLVQPVGSPLSLECTVEGTSNPNLYWYRQAAGRGLQLLFYSVGIGQISSEVPQNLSASRPQDRQFILSSKKLLLSDSGFYLCALHPGAYGYTFGSGTRLTVV.

The chain employs TRBV27 and TRBJ2-3, with D tentatively TRBD1 or TRBD2 (5 bases each). Trimming left V 5 bases short and J 0 bases short, with 21 bases between. Germline V lookup: CDR1 MNHEY, CDR2 SMNVEV (reference sequence). The CDR3 loop spans 18 amino acids. As DNA, the CDR3 is TGTGCCAGCAGTCCCGTCCAGTGGACGGGGCTTAGCACAGATACGCAGTATTTT. It translates to CASSPVQWTGLSTDTQYF.